Presented here are 23 T cell receptor beta chains from one specimen sequenced in a study of T cell responses to AZD1222 COVID-19 vaccine. Clones were read by immunoSEQ multiplex PCR, and TCRdb kept only the in-frame ones, dropping some. This sample has some 120,000 clones, with around 94% found just once. The starting material was peripheral blood, obtained on day 0 of AZD1222 vaccination. These receptors all come from an adult in good health.

V is TRBV3-1 (or the pseudogene TRBV3-2) and J is TRBJ2-7; TRBD2 matches at 7 bases. Losses at the gene ends were 4 bases for V and 5 bases for J; bases not matched to a gene: 14. The CDR3 runs to 16 residues. From germline, CDR1 is LGHDT and CDR2 YNNKEL (reference sequence). CDR3 sequence: CASSLPGGRAFHEQYF. The DNA for the CDR3 is TGTGCCAGCAGCCTCCCCGGGGGGAGGGCCTTCCACGAGCAGTACTTC.

The rearrangement joins TRBV27 to TRBJ2-3; 14 nucleotides line up with TRBD2. The V segment lost 6 bases and the J segment 5 bases; nucleotides outside the gene matches: 13. The CDR3 covers 18 residues. Germline CDR1 MNHEY, CDR2 SMNVEV (reference sequence). DNA for the CDR3: TGTGCCAGCAGCACCGGGACTAGCGGGAGATTGGGGGGAGATACGCAGTATTTT. It is translated as CASSTGTSGRLGGDTQYF.

V and J are TRBV9 and TRBJ2-3, with TRBD2 matching over 13 bases. This CDR3 comprises 16 residues. V was clipped by 3 bases and J by 5 bases; unmatched bases: 6. Looked up from germline, CDR1 is SGDLS and CDR2 is YYNGEE. DNA for the CDR3: TGTGCCAGCAGCGCTACCGGGACTAGCGGGATAGATACGCAGTATTTT. As protein: CASSATGTSGIDTQYF.

The chain links TRBV12-5 to TRBJ2-1; D remains ambiguous. V was pared by 1 base and J by 0 bases, with 4 bases between. CDR3 length: 14 amino acids. Germline CDR1 reads LGHNT; CDR2 reads FRNRAP. The chain's CDR3 is CASGLGSSYNEQFF. CDR3 in DNA: TGTGCTAGTGGTTTGGGCAGCTCCTACAATGAGCAGTTCTTC.

The chain has TRBV6-4 and TRBJ1-2; D not resolved. V dropped 2 bases and J dropped 4 bases, with 8 bases sitting between them. From germline, CDR1 is MRHNA and CDR2 SNTAGT. This CDR3 comprises 13 residues. DNA for the CDR3: TGTGCCAGCAGTGACCAGGACGGCTATGGCTACACCTTC. Translating it yields CASSDQDGYGYTF.

CDR3 coding DNA: TGTGCCAGTAGTATAGGAACGGTAAAAGAGACCCAGTACTTC. Translated, it gives CASSIGTVKETQYF. The chain joins TRBV19 to TRBJ2-5; D unresolved. The length of the CDR3 is 14 residues. The germline V and J ends were trimmed by 1 base and 3 bases, with 9 bases remaining between them. CDR1 and CDR2 from the germline V gene are LNHDA and SQIVND (reference sequence).

The V gene is TRBV6-5, the J gene TRBJ1-1, with TRBD1 as a possible D gene (6 bases). Germline V lookup: CDR1 MNHEY, CDR2 SVGAGI. The ends were cut back, 8 bases at V and 0 bases at J, with 16 bases in the middle. The CDR3 spans 15 residues. The CDR3 bases are TGTGCCAGCCTTCCCGGACAGCACATGAACACTGAAGCTTTCTTT. It encodes CASLPGQHMNTEAFF.

V gene TRBV7-9 combines with J gene TRBJ1-4; D not resolved. Trimming removed 4 bases from V and 7 bases from J, with 10 bases in between. Germline CDR1 and CDR2: SEHNR and FQNEAQ (reference sequence). CDR3 length equals 13 residues. Written as DNA, the CDR3 is TGTGCCAGCAGCTACCCGGTCGCTGAAAAACTGTTTTTT. Translation gives CASSYPVAEKLFF.

The V and J genes are TRBV5-1 and TRBJ2-3, with D perhaps matching TRBD1 or TRBD2 (6 bases each). The germline V gene has CDR1 SGHRS and CDR2 YFSETQ. V was cut by 0 bases and J by 3 bases, with 11 bases left in between. CDR3 length: 15 residues. Here the CDR3 reads CASSLALGGTDTQYF. The CDR3 region has the DNA TGCGCCAGCAGCTTGGCCTTAGGGGGGACAGATACGCAGTATTTT.

This clone was counted a single time. The V call is TRBV2, the J call TRBJ2-1; 9 bases match TRBD1. CDR1 and CDR2 (germline): SNHLY, FYNNEI. The CDR3 has 14 residues. V gave up 11 bases and J gave up 7 bases; unmatched junction bases: 12. The CDR3 sequence: CAGDDRGNLNEQFF. The DNA of the CDR3 is TGTGCCGGAGACGACAGGGGGAATCTTAATGAGCAGTTCTTC.

The V gene is TRBV28, the J gene TRBJ1-2, with a weak D call TRBD1 (5 bases). CDR1 and CDR2 (germline): MDHEN, SYDVKM. The length of the CDR3 is 14 residues. V lost 2 bases and J 7 bases, leaving 14 bases between the germline ends. CDR3 DNA sequence: TGTGCCAGCAGTTTAGGGGACCGACTCTCTGGCTACACCTTC. Translating gives CASSLGDRLSGYTF.

The J gene is TRBJ1-2, the V gene TRBV5-3, with a tentative D call TRBD1 (6 bases). TRBV5-3 is assigned to the ORF class and has an uncertain function. Trimming stripped 5 bases from V and 8 bases from J, with 16 bases between. This CDR3 is 13 amino acids long. CDR3 coding DNA: TGTGCCAGAAGGAACACAGGGACTGGAGGCTACACCTTC. Residues: CARRNTGTGGYTF.

J is TRBJ2-2 and V is TRBV7-9; the D is unclear. The germline gives CDR1 SEHNR, CDR2 FQNEAQ (reference sequence). Trimming shortened V by 4 bases and J by 8 bases, and 8 bases separated the two germline ends. This CDR3 has 12 amino acids. CDR3 DNA sequence: TGTGCCAGCAGCTACGGGCTGGGGGAGCTGTTTTTT. Amino acids: CASSYGLGELFF.

The gene calls are TRBV6-1 and TRBJ2-1, with TRBD1 matching 7 bases. This CDR3 is built from 15 residues. From germline, CDR1 is MNHNS and CDR2 SASEGT. Trimming cost V 2 bases and J 5 bases; bases outside gene matches: 6. The CDR3 spells CASSERGPKHNEQFF. Written as DNA, the CDR3 is TGTGCCAGCAGTGAAAGGGGGCCGAAGCACAATGAGCAGTTCTTC.

V usage is TRBV6-5 and J usage is TRBJ1-5, with 9 bases aligning to TRBD1. With V trimmed by 7 bases and J by 7 bases, 5 bases remained unmatched. The CDR3 is made up of 13 amino acids. Germline lookup yields CDR1 MNHEY and CDR2 SVGAGI. CDR3 amino acids: CASTRQGGQPQHF. The DNA of the CDR3 is TGTGCCAGCACCAGACAGGGGGGGCAGCCCCAGCATTTT.

The CDR3 is CASSPFGLAGGKGLVSYNEQFF. Written as DNA, the CDR3 is TGTGCCAGCAGCCCCTTCGGACTAGCGGGAGGGAAAGGCCTAGTCTCCTACAATGAGCAGTTCTTC. The J gene is TRBJ2-1, the V gene TRBV6-2 or TRBV6-3; 15 bases line up with TRBD2. From germline, CDR1 is MNHEY and CDR2 SVGEGT. The CDR3 has 22 amino acids. V dropped 6 bases and J dropped 0; count of bases not matched to a gene: 18.

V is TRBV9 and J is TRBJ2-2, with TRBD2 matching 13 bases. From germline, CDR1 is SGDLS and CDR2 YYNGEE. J lost 6 bases, V lost 0 bases, and 2 bases had no gene match. CDR3 length: 16 amino acids. CDR3 sequence (DNA): TGTGCCAGCAGCGTAGTTACTAGCGGGAGGGCCGGGGAGCTGTTTTTT. It is translated as CASSVVTSGRAGELFF.

The chain couples TRBV4-1 to TRBJ2-3; 14 nucleotides align to TRBD2. Germline loops: CDR1 MGHRA, CDR2 YSYEKL. The V segment lost 4 bases and the J segment 0 bases; nucleotides outside the gene matches: 15. CDR3 length equals 21 residues. The CDR3 spells CASSRDLPGTSGSLSTDTQYF. In nucleotides, the CDR3 is TGCGCCAGCAGCCGAGACCTCCCCGGGACTAGCGGGAGTCTAAGCACAGATACGCAGTATTTT.

This clone was recorded once. This chain joins TRBV19 and TRBJ1-5; no firm D call. Per the germline V gene, CDR1 is LNHDA and CDR2 is SQIVND (reference sequence). Trimming removed 6 bases from V and 1 base from J, with 13 bases in between. This CDR3 contains 15 residues. The CDR3 here is CASSWEVLSNQPQHF. In DNA form, the CDR3 reads TGTGCCAGTAGCTGGGAGGTACTAAGCAATCAGCCCCAGCATTTT. Together with reference TRBV19 and TRBJ1-5, the CDR3 gives the full variable domain: DGGITQSPKYLFRKEGQNVTLSCEQNLNHDAMYWYRQDPGQGLRLIYYSQIVNDFQKGDIAEGYSVSREKKESFPLTVTSAQKNPTAFYLCASSWEVLSNQPQHFGDGTRLSIL.

The CDR3 here is CASSYTPEANYGYTF. In DNA, the CDR3 is TGTGCCAGCAGTTACACCCCGGAGGCCAACTATGGCTACACCTTC. The genes are TRBV6-2 or TRBV6-3 and TRBJ1-2; the D is unclear. Germline loops: CDR1 MNHEY, CDR2 SVGEGT. This CDR3 has 15 amino acids. Trimming removed 2 bases from V and 2 bases from J, with 12 bases in between.

The chain carries TRBV10-3 and TRBJ1-4, with 7 positions matching TRBD1. Germline loops: CDR1 ENHRY, CDR2 SYGVKD. V dropped 9 bases and J dropped 3; count of bases not matched to a gene: 4. The CDR3 has 13 residues. CDR3 DNA sequence: TGTGCCATACTAGACAGGGCTAATGAAAAACTGTTTTTT. Protein product: CAILDRANEKLFF.

J is TRBJ2-2 and V is TRBV7-9; TRBD1 aligns across 7 bases. The CDR3 is 16 amino acids. V was clipped by 5 bases and J by 0 bases; unmatched bases: 6. Per the germline V gene, CDR1 is SEHNR and CDR2 is FQNEAQ (reference sequence). The CDR3 is CASSMWTGSNTGELFF. DNA of the CDR3: TGTGCCAGCAGCATGTGGACAGGCTCGAACACCGGGGAGCTGTTTTTT.

This chain joins TRBV5-1 and TRBJ2-7; D gene uncertain. Looked up from germline, CDR1 is SGHRS and CDR2 is YFSETQ. This CDR3 has 14 amino acids. The ends were cut back, 1 base at V and 3 bases at J, with 11 bases in the middle. The CDR3 bases are TGCGCCAGCAGCTTGTCTGGCAGCAACTACGAGCAGTACTTC. This sequence encodes CASSLSGSNYEQYF.